The 30 T cell receptor beta chains below come from one sample, sequenced in a study of Graves' ophthalmopathy and Graves' hyperthyroidism. RNA transcripts were the source from which TCR beta CDR3 regions were amplified. In the first round, RT-PCR was carried out with HTBI primers, and a multiplex PCR formed the second round. TCRdb ran MiXCR on the multiplex PCR reads and lists one entry per CDR3 protein. The sample consists of about 390,000 distinct CDR3 sequences, 15% of them appearing once. The sample was peripheral blood. The receptors derive from a woman aged 18 to 35 with stable Graves' hyperthyroidism.

This clonotype was found many times. The gene calls are TRBV19 and TRBJ1-5; 9 positions agree with TRBD1. The J segment lost 6 bases and the V segment lost 9 bases, leaving 9 bases of the junction unmatched. The CDR3 is 14 residues long. Germline-derived CDR1 and CDR2 are LNHDA and SQIVND (reference sequence). Here the CDR3 DNA reads TGTGCCAGCTCCGGGACAGGGAACGGTCAGCCCCAGCATTTT. Its translation: CASSGTGNGQPQHF.

For this clonotype: A much larger clone sits a single nucleotide away, making a read error possible. The chain recombines TRBV18 with TRBJ1-1; D gene ambiguous. The CDR3 spans 14 residues. The germline gives CDR1 KGHSH, CDR2 LQKENI. Trimming removed 0 bases from V and 6 bases from J, with 11 bases in between. CDR3 region: CASSPPVSDSEAFF. The CDR3 DNA reads TGTGCCAGCTCACCACCAGTTTCCGACTCTGAAGCTTTCTTT.

This clonotype was observed many times. The rearrangement joins TRBV29-1 to TRBJ1-5; a possible D gene is TRBD1 (5 bases). Germline-derived CDR1 and CDR2 are SQVTM and ANQGSEA. This CDR3 has 13 residues. V gave up 6 bases and J gave up 3 bases, with 12 bases separating them. Written as DNA, the CDR3 is TGCAGCGTCATCGAGGGGAACAATCAGCCCCAGCATTTT. It specifies CSVIEGNNQPQHF.

There are many counts of this clonotype. The genes are TRBV6-4 and TRBJ1-5; possible D gene TRBD1, 5 bases. Germline V gives CDR1 MRHNA, CDR2 SNTAGT. Trimming pared 2 bases from V and 4 bases from J, leaving 12 bases between. The CDR3 is 15 residues long. The CDR3 region is CASSDPGRRNQPQHF. For the CDR3, the DNA is TGTGCCAGCAGTGACCCAGGGAGGAGGAATCAGCCCCAGCATTTT.

This clonotype was counted many times. The V and J genes are TRBV6-6 and TRBJ2-7; D is ambiguous. The CDR3 has 14 amino acids. Germline V gene lookup returns CDR1 MNHNY and CDR2 SVGAGI (reference sequence). V dropped 2 bases and J dropped 6 bases, with 14 bases sitting between them. This CDR3 reads CASSYPTWKGEQYF. In nucleotides, the CDR3 is TGTGCCAGCAGTTACCCTACCTGGAAAGGCGAGCAGTACTTC.

This clonotype was detected ten times or more. The chain has TRBV29-1 and TRBJ2-7; TRBD1 matches 7 bases. The CDR3 runs 12 residues. Losses at the gene ends were 7 bases for V and 5 bases for J; bases not matched to a gene: 8. Germline-derived CDR1 and CDR2 are SQVTM and ANQGSEA. This CDR3 is CSARTGPHEQYF. In DNA form, the CDR3 reads TGCAGCGCTCGGACAGGTCCCCACGAGCAGTACTTC.

This clonotype was seen repeatedly, ten times or more. This sequence joins TRBV6-1 and TRBJ1-2, with D possibly being TRBD1 (6 bases). Trimming pared 8 bases from V and 2 bases from J, leaving 12 bases between. The CDR3 spans 13 residues. Germline CDR1 and CDR2: MNHNS and SASEGT. The CDR3 loop is CASQPGQNYGYTF. The CDR3 coding sequence is TGTGCCAGCCAGCCGGGACAAAACTATGGCTACACCTTC.

Ten or more counts support this clonotype. The chain couples TRBV6-5 to TRBJ2-7, with D perhaps TRBD1 or TRBD2 (7 bases each). Trimming removed 5 bases at V and 6 bases at J, with 14 bases between. This CDR3 region has 13 residues. Germline V CDR1 and CDR2: MNHEY, SVGAGI. The CDR3 loop reads CASSREGAGEQYF. In DNA, the CDR3 is TGTGCCAGCAGTAGGGAGGGGGCTGGCGAGCAGTACTTC.

This chain connects TRBV9 to TRBJ1-2; D remains ambiguous. CDR1 is SGDLS and CDR2 is YYNGEE in the germline V gene. The CDR3 totals 15 residues. The V end lost 7 bases, the J end lost 4 bases, and 20 bases lay between the germline ends. CDR3 loop: CASAMGGTQGYGYTF. The CDR3 coding sequence is TGTGCCAGCGCTATGGGCGGAACCCAAGGCTATGGCTACACCTTC.

In the case of this clonotype: With a much larger clone just one base away, this may be a read error. V and J are TRBV27 and TRBJ1-6; D unresolved. This CDR3 has 12 amino acids. Per germline, CDR1 MNHEY and CDR2 SMNVEV (reference sequence). The CDR3 region is CASSLNASALHF. The CDR3 DNA reads TGTGCCAGCAGTTTAAATGCTTCAGCCCTCCACTTT.

This clonotype showed up many times. This chain joins TRBV27 and TRBJ2-7; TRBD1 matches at 10 bases. CDR1 MNHEY and CDR2 SMNVEV come from the germline V gene (reference sequence). The J segment lost 7 bases and the V segment lost 6 bases, leaving 12 bases of the junction unmatched. The CDR3 totals 15 residues. This CDR3 reads CASRPETGGQKEQYF. The CDR3 coding sequence is TGTGCCAGCAGGCCGGAGACAGGGGGCCAAAAAGAGCAGTACTTC.

This clonotype was detected many times. The V call is TRBV27, the J call TRBJ2-5; 15 bases are a match to TRBD2. Germline CDR1 and CDR2: MNHEY and SMNVEV (reference sequence). Trimming took 6 bases from V and 5 from J; bases not matched to a gene: 4. The CDR3 length is 15 residues. CDR3 loop: CASRGLAGGQETQYF. Here the CDR3 DNA reads TGTGCCAGCAGAGGACTAGCGGGGGGGCAGGAGACCCAGTACTTC.

This clonotype appeared many times. The V gene is TRBV2, the J gene TRBJ2-7; D is unclear. The germline V gene has CDR1 SNHLY and CDR2 FYNNEI. The CDR3 runs to 13 residues. Trimming left V 1 base short and J 7 bases short, with 11 bases between. CDR3 in DNA: TGTGCCAGCAGTGAAGAGAAGGTATCTGAGCAGTACTTC. Its translation is CASSEEKVSEQYF.

There are many counts of this clonotype. The gene calls are TRBV29-1 and TRBJ1-2, with no clear D. Trimming left V 1 base short and J 7 bases short, with 16 bases between. The CDR3 spans 14 residues. Germline-derived CDR1 and CDR2 are SQVTM and ANQGSEA. The chain's CDR3 is CSVEGRPGFSGYTF. Here the CDR3 DNA reads TGCAGCGTTGAAGGCCGGCCGGGGTTTTCTGGCTACACCTTC.

At least ten counts were recorded for this clonotype. The V gene is TRBV18, the J gene TRBJ1-2; D gene unclear. The V and J ends lost 2 bases and 8 bases respectively, with 9 bases between them. CDR1 is KGHSH and CDR2 is LQKENI in the germline V gene. This CDR3 is built from 12 residues. Written as DNA, the CDR3 is TGTGCCAGCTCACCATCGGGGATGGGCTACACCTTC. This codes for CASSPSGMGYTF.

This clonotype was counted ten times or more. V usage is TRBV11-3 and J usage is TRBJ1-1, with TRBD1 identical over 7 bases. This CDR3 has 15 residues. Germline loops: CDR1 SGHNT, CDR2 YENEEA. Trimming took 4 bases from V and 1 from J; bases not matched to a gene: 6. CDR3 DNA sequence: TGTGCCAGCAGCTCCCGGACAGGAAGGAACACTGAAGCTTTCTTT. It is translated as CASSSRTGRNTEAFF.

At least ten counts were recorded for this clonotype. This sequence joins TRBV12-3 or TRBV12-4 and TRBJ1-1; TRBD1 is a possible D gene (5 bases). The V end lost 5 bases, the J end lost 4 bases, and 14 bases lay between the germline ends. The CDR3 is 14 residues long. The CDR3 loop is CASSPSPGGTEAFF. In DNA form, the CDR3 reads TGTGCCAGCAGTCCGAGTCCGGGGGGCACTGAAGCTTTCTTT.

This clonotype has just a few counts. The chain combines TRBV2 with TRBJ2-7, with 9 bases lining up with TRBD2. V shed 2 bases, J shed 3 bases, and the junction held 5 bases outside the gene matches. Germline-derived CDR1 and CDR2 are SNHLY and FYNNEI. The CDR3 spans 15 residues. CDR3 sequence: CASSETSGLGYEQYF. In DNA, the CDR3 is TGTGCCAGCAGTGAAACTAGCGGGTTGGGCTACGAGCAGTACTTC.

The V and J genes are TRBV20-1 and TRBJ2-7, with a weak D call TRBD2 (5 bases). V lost 5 bases and J lost 2, with 13 bases in between. Germline assignment: CDR1 DFQATT and CDR2 SNEGSKA (reference sequence). There are 13 residues in the CDR3. CDR3 nucleotide sequence: TGCAGTGCTCGCCCGGGGTCTACCTACGAGCAGTACTTC. Translated: CSARPGSTYEQYF.

This clonotype was seen only a few times. The chain uses TRBV6-5 and TRBJ2-2; TRBD2 matches at 7 bases. This CDR3 is 16 amino acids long. CDR1 is MNHEY and CDR2 is SVGAGI in the germline V gene. After removal of 5 bases from V and 3 bases from J, the junction contained 9 bases not matched to a gene. CDR3 sequence: CASSHTGGSYTGELFF. In nucleotides, the CDR3 is TGTGCCAGCAGTCACACCGGGGGGTCCTACACCGGGGAGCTGTTTTTT.

The sample holds many counts of this clonotype. This sequence joins TRBV19 and TRBJ1-1, with TRBD1 matching 9 bases. Trimming at V came to 3 bases and at J to 0 bases, leaving 5 bases not matched to a gene. Germline values: CDR1 LNHDA, CDR2 SQIVND (reference sequence). The CDR3 is 16 amino acids. CDR3 bases: TGTGCCAGTAGTATTGGGACAGGGCCTATGAACACTGAAGCTTTCTTT. Translating gives CASSIGTGPMNTEAFF.

This clonotype was recorded many times. This chain joins TRBV6-1 and TRBJ1-1; D gene unclear. The ends were cut back, 5 bases at V and 0 bases at J, with 7 bases in the middle. Germline CDR1 MNHNS, CDR2 SASEGT. CDR3 length: 13 residues. CDR3 nucleotides: TGTGCCAGCAGTCGAAGCCTGAACACTGAAGCTTTCTTT. It yields the protein CASSRSLNTEAFF.

The chain joins TRBV12-3 or TRBV12-4 to TRBJ1-2; D gene uncertain. The V end was cut by 3 bases, the J end by 2 bases, with 10 bases between. The CDR3 is made up of 14 amino acids. CDR3: CASSLNAVNYGYTF. The CDR3 DNA is TGTGCCAGCAGTTTGAATGCCGTGAACTATGGCTACACCTTC.

V and J are TRBV28 and TRBJ2-7; D may be TRBD1 or TRBD2 (5 bases each). V lost 4 bases and J lost 0, with 16 bases in between. This CDR3 is built from 16 residues. The germline V gene has CDR1 MDHEN and CDR2 SYDVKM. The CDR3 nucleotides read TGTGCCAGCAGTTCTAACTCGGGGCGCTACTCCTACGAGCAGTACTTC. It translates to CASSSNSGRYSYEQYF.

This clonotype was recorded once. The chain joins TRBV9 to TRBJ2-7; TRBD2 matches 8 bases. Germline-derived CDR1 and CDR2 are SGDLS and YYNGEE. The CDR3 has 13 residues. V shed 0 bases, J shed 6 bases, and the junction held 2 bases outside the gene matches. For the CDR3, the DNA is TGTGCCAGCAGCGTAGCGGGGGGGCTCGAGCAGTACTTC. It translates to CASSVAGGLEQYF.

Regarding this clonotype: A read error may produce the germline difference seen at one junction end. The chain combines TRBV5-1 with TRBJ2-5; D might be TRBD2 (6 bases). CDR3 length: 14 residues. Germline V CDR1 and CDR2: SGHRS, YFSETQ. The CDR3 is CASSLSSAQGTQYF. CDR3 nucleotides: TGCGCCAGCAGCTTGTCTAGCGCCCAAGGGACCCAGTACTTC.

The chain has TRBV25-1 and TRBJ2-5, with D perhaps matching TRBD1 or TRBD2 (5 bases each). The CDR3 sequence is 15 residues long. CDR1 MGHDK and CDR2 SYGVNS come from the germline V gene. With 2 bases removed from V and 5 bases from J, the gap between germline ends came to 15 bases. CDR3 nucleotides: TGTGCCAGCAGTGAAGACGGGGCCGCATGGGAGACCCAGTACTTC. This sequence encodes CASSEDGAAWETQYF.

The chain carries TRBV19 and TRBJ1-1; D might be TRBD1 (6 bases). CDR1 LNHDA and CDR2 SQIVND come from the germline V gene (reference sequence). Trimming left V 7 bases short and J 2 bases short, with 14 bases between. This CDR3 is 14 amino acids long. DNA for the CDR3: TGTGCCAGTAAGGGGGGAGAGAGAAACACTGAAGCTTTCTTT. This sequence encodes CASKGGERNTEAFF.

The V and J genes are TRBV2 and TRBJ2-2, with D possibly matching TRBD2 (6 bases). Germline V gene data show CDR1 as SNHLY and CDR2 as FYNNEI. The V end lost 8 bases, the J end lost 3 bases, and 16 bases lay between the germline ends. CDR3 length equals 15 residues. The CDR3, as DNA: TGTGCCAGCGGTGCCAGGGACTCCTACACCGGGGAGCTGTTTTTT. Amino acids: CASGARDSYTGELFF. Drawing the rest from reference TRBV2 and TRBJ2-2, the complete variable domain is EPEVTQTPSHQVTQMGQEVILRCVPISNHLYFYWYRQILGQKVEFLVSFYNNEISEKSEIFDDQFSVERPDGSNFTLKIRSTKLEDSAMYFCASGARDSYTGELFFGEGSRLTVL.

This clonotype was seen at least ten times. The chain couples TRBV6-1 to TRBJ2-2; possible D gene TRBD2, 5 bases. Per the germline V gene, CDR1 is MNHNS and CDR2 is SASEGT. The CDR3 runs 13 residues. Here the CDR3 reads CASATGDTGELFF. In nucleotides, the CDR3 is TGTGCTTCCGCGACCGGGGACACCGGGGAGCTGTTTTTT.